The 27 T cell receptor beta chains given below trace back to one sample, sequenced in a study of T cell responses to AZD1222 COVID-19 vaccine. Only in-frame clones appear in the TCRdb table, and some are missing; sequencing was by immunoSEQ multiplex PCR. The table records 100,000 to 150,000 clones, roughly 88% of them present only once. Source: peripheral blood, taken on day 0 of AZD1222 vaccination. These TCRs come from an adult in good health.

This rearrangement joins TRBV28 to TRBJ2-7; D unclear. Trimming stripped 6 bases from V and 4 bases from J, with 19 bases between. Germline V gene sequence: CDR1 MDHEN, CDR2 SYDVKM. This CDR3 contains 15 residues. CDR3 region: CASSLGSSKFYEQYF. DNA for the CDR3: TGTGCCAGCAGCCTAGGATCCTCGAAGTTTTACGAGCAGTACTTC.

The V gene is TRBV6-6, the J gene TRBJ2-2; 8 nucleotides align to TRBD2. This CDR3 has 12 residues. CDR1 and CDR2 from the germline V gene are MNHNY and SVGAGI (reference sequence). The V segment lost 10 bases and the J segment 5 bases; nucleotides outside the gene matches: 3. The CDR3 bases are TGTGCCACCGCTAGCGGGACCGGGGAGCTGTTTTTT. Translation gives CATASGTGELFF.

V and J are TRBV7-9 and TRBJ1-2; TRBD1 is a possible D gene (5 bases). The CDR3 is made up of 14 amino acids. Trimming removed 1 base from V and 6 bases from J, with 12 bases in between. Germline assignment: CDR1 SEHNR and CDR2 FQNEAQ (reference sequence). CDR3 residues: CASSLDRGVDGYTF. The CDR3 DNA follows: TGTGCCAGCAGCTTAGACCGGGGGGTCGATGGCTACACCTTC.

The chain combines TRBV5-1 with TRBJ1-2, with D perhaps TRBD1 (5 bases). Trimming removed 1 base at V and 6 bases at J, with 16 bases between. Germline assignment: CDR1 SGHRS and CDR2 YFSETQ. This CDR3 contains 15 residues. CDR3 nucleotide sequence: TGCGCCAGCAGCTTGAGGCAGGGAGCAATGGATGGCTACACCTTC. Translation: CASSLRQGAMDGYTF.

This chain links TRBV27 with TRBJ2-3; D call uncertain. The length of the CDR3 is 16 residues. Trimming shortened V by 4 bases and J by 2 bases, and 16 bases separated the two germline ends. Looked up from germline, CDR1 is MNHEY and CDR2 is SMNVEV (reference sequence). CDR3 loop: CASSSIANRLTDTQYF. In DNA, the CDR3 is TGTGCCAGCAGTTCTATCGCAAATAGGCTCACAGATACGCAGTATTTT.

V and J are TRBV5-5 and TRBJ1-4; the D gene is possibly TRBD1 (5 bases). CDR1 is SGHKS, CDR2 YYEKEE, per germline (reference sequence). The germline V and J ends were trimmed by 4 bases and 8 bases, with 18 bases remaining between them. The CDR3 runs 15 residues. The CDR3 nucleotides are TGTGCCAGCAGCCTGGCCCCTGGGGCCGGAGAAAAACTGTTTTTT. Its translation is CASSLAPGAGEKLFF. The full variable domain, rest sourced from reference TRBV5-5 and TRBJ1-4, is DAGVTQSPTHLIKTRGQQVTLRCSPISGHKSVSWYQQVLGQGPQFIFQYYEKEERGRGNFPDRFSARQFPNYSSELNVNALLLGDSALYLCASSLAPGAGEKLFFGSGTQLSVL.

The chain has TRBV7-2 and TRBJ2-1; D is uncertain. The CDR3 contains 17 residues. V was clipped by 1 base and J by 6 bases, with 19 bases between them. The V gene's germline CDR1 is SGHTA and CDR2 FQGNSA. The CDR3 DNA reads TGTGCCAGCAGCTTAGAGGTCGGCTCCCACCCACCCAATGAGCAGTTCTTC. Residues: CASSLEVGSHPPNEQFF.

This clone was recorded a few times. The chain has TRBV28 and TRBJ1-5; a possible D gene is TRBD1 (5 bases). The V end lost 3 bases, the J end lost 7 bases, and 13 bases lay between the germline ends. Germline CDR1 MDHEN, CDR2 SYDVKM. This CDR3 is 14 amino acids long. This CDR3 reads CASSLGQGRQPQHF. Written as DNA, the CDR3 is TGTGCCAGCAGTTTGGGCCAGGGACGGCAGCCCCAGCATTTT.

V and J are TRBV10-3 and TRBJ2-7; no clear D. Trimming pared 4 bases from V and 2 bases from J, leaving 9 bases between. This CDR3 contains 13 residues. Germline assignment: CDR1 ENHRY and CDR2 SYGVKD. CDR3 nucleotides: TGTGCCATCAGTGTTAGTCCCGCCTACGAGCAGTACTTC. Amino acids: CAISVSPAYEQYF.

The rearrangement uses TRBV2 and TRBJ1-5, with TRBD1 matching 9 bases. This CDR3 contains 16 residues. Germline V gene data show CDR1 as SNHLY and CDR2 as FYNNEI. The J segment lost 6 bases and the V segment lost 3 bases, leaving 9 bases of the junction unmatched. The CDR3 DNA sequence: TGTGCCAGCAGTGAGTGGGACAGGGCTCTCGGTCAGCCCCAGCATTTT. Translating gives CASSEWDRALGQPQHF.

There are a few counts of this clone. This sample also contains other DNA sequences that code for the same CDR3. The chain recombines TRBV5-1 with TRBJ1-2, with D uncertain. Germline CDR1 and CDR2: SGHRS and YFSETQ. The V and J ends lost 2 bases and 2 bases respectively, with 10 bases between them. The CDR3 is 14 amino acids. The CDR3 spells CASSLREANYGYTF. CDR3 in DNA: TGCGCCAGCAGCTTAAGGGAGGCGAACTATGGCTACACCTTC.

The chain has TRBV9 and TRBJ1-3; D remains unclear. The V gene's germline CDR1 is SGDLS and CDR2 YYNGEE. There are 15 residues in the CDR3. Between the trimmed V and J ends, which lost 0 bases and 3 bases, there was a span of 10 bases. The CDR3 loop is CASSVGAVGGNTIYF. The CDR3 DNA sequence: TGTGCCAGCAGCGTAGGCGCAGTCGGTGGAAACACCATATATTTT.

The chain has TRBV13 and TRBJ2-7; 7 bases are a match to TRBD2. Looked up from germline, CDR1 is PRHDT and CDR2 is FYEKMQ (reference sequence). The CDR3 length is 15 residues. The J segment lost 6 bases and the V segment lost 2 bases, leaving 10 bases of the junction unmatched. CDR3 amino acids: CASSLWEGRTREQYF. CDR3 DNA: TGTGCCAGCAGCTTATGGGAGGGGAGAACTCGCGAGCAGTACTTC.

The V gene is TRBV3-1 (or the pseudogene TRBV3-2), the J gene TRBJ1-2; D is undetermined. CDR1 is LGHDT and CDR2 is YNNKEL in the germline V gene (reference sequence). The germline V and J ends were trimmed by 2 bases and 7 bases, with 20 bases remaining between them. This CDR3 contains 16 residues. The CDR3 DNA sequence: TGTGCCAGCAGCCAACGCCGGGTCACCGCCTTGAGTGGCTACACCTTC. This encodes CASSQRRVTALSGYTF.

The chain is built from TRBV10-2 and TRBJ1-5, with 9 bases aligning to TRBD1. Germline V gene data show CDR1 as WSHSY and CDR2 as SAAADI. This CDR3 is built from 14 residues. The V and J ends lost 4 bases and 2 bases, in that order; junction bases with no gene match: 0. CDR3 DNA: TGCGCCAGCAGTGGGACAGGGGGCAATCAGCCCCAGCATTTT. Its protein is CASSGTGGNQPQHF.

The rearrangement links TRBV10-3 to TRBJ1-2; maybe TRBD1 (6 bases). V was trimmed by 4 bases and J by 3 bases, leaving 9 bases between them. The CDR3 is made up of 13 amino acids. CDR1 and CDR2 from the germline V gene are ENHRY and SYGVKD. Here the CDR3 reads CAISGGADYGYTF. DNA of the CDR3: TGTGCCATCAGTGGGGGGGCCGACTATGGCTACACCTTC.

The CDR3 is CASSQVTTRLFF. DNA for the CDR3: TGTGCCAGCAGCCAAGTAACGACACGGCTGTTTTTT. The chain links TRBV14 to TRBJ1-4; D remains ambiguous. The length of the CDR3 is 12 residues. In germline, CDR1 is SGHDN, CDR2 FVKESK. V lost 1 base to trimming and J lost 14 bases, with 11 bases between them.

This clone was detected only once. The chain combines TRBV30 with TRBJ2-5; D is unclear. Germline loops: CDR1 GTSNPN, CDR2 SVGIG (reference sequence). Trimming removed 8 bases at V and 1 base at J, with 8 bases between. This CDR3 has 11 residues. CDR3: CAATPQETQYF. The CDR3 DNA sequence: TGTGCCGCCACCCCCCAAGAGACCCAGTACTTC.

The chain uses TRBV14 and TRBJ2-1; D ambiguous. CDR3 length: 13 amino acids. Trimming left V 1 base short and J 11 bases short, with 12 bases between. CDR1 is SGHDN, CDR2 FVKESK, per germline. The CDR3 reads CASSQGGHLQQFF. CDR3 sequence (DNA): TGTGCCAGCAGCCAAGGGGGTCATTTACAGCAGTTCTTC.

The V and J genes are TRBV19 and TRBJ1-2; a possible D gene is TRBD1 (5 bases). This CDR3 spans 14 amino acids. Per germline, CDR1 LNHDA and CDR2 SQIVND (reference sequence). Trimming cost V 7 bases and J 4 bases, with 16 bases left between them. CDR3 in amino acids: CASNPGGGSYGYTF. The CDR3 coding sequence is TGTGCCAGTAATCCCGGGGGAGGATCCTATGGCTACACCTTC.

This clone was detected a few times. The rearrangement links TRBV27 to TRBJ2-7, with 7 bases aligning to TRBD1. The germline V gene has CDR1 MNHEY and CDR2 SMNVEV (reference sequence). This CDR3 is 15 amino acids long. J was trimmed by 0 bases and V by 5 bases; bases with no gene match: 7. The CDR3 protein is CASSNRRTGSYEQYF. The CDR3 bases are TGTGCCAGCAGTAACCGCCGGACAGGCTCCTACGAGCAGTACTTC.

The chain combines TRBV29-1 with TRBJ1-3; TRBD1 aligns across 8 bases. The CDR3 covers 16 residues. The germline CDR1 and CDR2 sequences are SQVTM and ANQGSEA. The ends lost 0 bases at V and 3 bases at J; junction bases unmatched: 7. The CDR3 DNA reads TGCAGCGTTGAAGATCAGGACAGGGCTAATGGAAACACCATATATTTT. Translation gives CSVEDQDRANGNTIYF.

The chain couples TRBV9 to TRBJ1-2, with D unclear. There are 13 residues in the CDR3. Germline CDR1 SGDLS, CDR2 YYNGEE. Trimming took off 0 bases at V and 8 bases at J, with 11 bases between the two ends. The CDR3 loop is CASSVVDGEGYTF. As DNA, the CDR3 is TGTGCCAGCAGCGTAGTGGACGGGGAGGGCTACACCTTC.

The V gene is TRBV29-1, the J gene TRBJ2-7; D perhaps matches TRBD2 (6 bases). V gave up 4 bases and J gave up 0 bases, with 13 bases separating them. The germline V gene encodes CDR1 SQVTM and CDR2 ANQGSEA. CDR3 size: 14 residues. CDR3 in amino acids: CSVGRVGGSYEQYF. DNA of the CDR3: TGCAGCGTTGGGCGCGTGGGAGGCTCCTACGAGCAGTACTTC.

The genes are TRBV5-6 and TRBJ1-2, with 7 positions matching TRBD1. V trimming: 5 bases; J trimming: 5 bases; junction bases outside the gene matches: 12. The CDR3 runs to 15 residues. Germline CDR1 SGHDT, CDR2 YYEEEE. The CDR3 sequence is CASSAGQVVSYGYTF. CDR3 DNA sequence: TGTGCCAGCAGTGCCGGACAGGTTGTTTCTTATGGCTACACCTTC.

The V and J genes are TRBV4-1 and TRBJ1-2; D unresolved. The germline CDR1 and CDR2 sequences are MGHRA and YSYEKL. Trimming shortened V by 1 base and J by 6 bases, and 15 bases separated the two germline ends. There are 15 residues in the CDR3. This chain's CDR3 is CASSQGRTYEHGYTF. The CDR3 nucleotides are TGCGCCAGCAGCCAAGGCAGGACGTACGAACATGGCTACACCTTC.

This rearrangement joins TRBV29-1 to TRBJ1-2, with D unclear. The CDR3 totals 16 residues. Trimming cost V 2 bases and J 0 bases, with 16 bases left between them. Germline lookup yields CDR1 SQVTM and CDR2 ANQGSEA. CDR3 DNA sequence: TGCAGCGTTGAAAGGGCACCTAGATCACCTAACTATGGCTACACCTTC. Translated: CSVERAPRSPNYGYTF.